The next 7 T cell receptor beta chains were all read from a single sample in a study of spatial heterogeneity in lung cancer. TCRdb recomputed calls from the 5' RACE reads with MiXCR, one row per CDR3 protein. The sample yields 95,000 to 130,000 distinct CDR3 sequences, about 12% seen once. The sample's time point: blood at routine non-recurrence follow-up after resection. Sequencing covered unsorted whole RNA taken from tumor, nontumor lung or frozen PBMC. The sample in question was PBMCs, obtained at follow-up. These receptors originate from a male donor with early-stage non-small cell lung cancer.

This chain joins TRBV6-6 and TRBJ2-3, with D possibly being TRBD2 (5 bases). Germline CDR1 is MNHNY and CDR2 is SVGAGI (reference sequence). The length of the CDR3 is 18 residues. Trimming cost V 5 bases and J 0 bases, with 21 bases left between them. CDR3 region: CASSATSLASSSTDTQYF. DNA for the CDR3: TGTGCCAGCAGTGCCACCTCCTTAGCGTCCTCTAGCACAGATACGCAGTATTTT.

V is TRBV7-2 and J is TRBJ2-1, with 7 bases identical to TRBD2. Germline assignment: CDR1 SGHTA and CDR2 FQGNSA. There are 14 residues in the CDR3. V lost 0 bases, J lost 9 bases, and 5 bases stayed unmatched. The CDR3 nucleotides are TGTGCCAGCAGCTTAGCGATGGCTAGCGGTGAGCAGTTCTTC. Amino acid sequence: CASSLAMASGEQFF. Full variable domain (missing parts from reference TRBV7-2 and TRBJ2-1): GAGVSQSPSNKVTEKGKDVELRCDPISGHTALYWYRQSLGQGLEFLIYFQGNSAPDKSGLPSDRFSAERTGGSVSTLTIQRTQQEDSAVYLCASSLAMASGEQFFGPGTRLTVL.

The chain employs TRBV4-1 and TRBJ1-2; no firm D call. The CDR3 spans 14 residues. Germline lookup yields CDR1 MGHRA and CDR2 YSYEKL. The ends were cut back, 0 bases at V and 4 bases at J, with 9 bases in the middle. CDR3 DNA sequence: TGCGCCAGCAGCCAAGATAGGCTAGCCTATGGCTACACCTTC. Protein product: CASSQDRLAYGYTF.

The J gene is TRBJ1-1, the V gene TRBV10-2; 10 bases are shared with TRBD1. The germline V gene encodes CDR1 WSHSY and CDR2 SAAADI. V dropped 6 bases and J dropped 5; count of bases not matched to a gene: 6. CDR3 length: 14 amino acids. CDR3 residues: CASRTGGTRTEAFF. CDR3 coding DNA: TGCGCCAGCAGGACAGGGGGCACACGGACTGAAGCTTTCTTT.

This clonotype was seen repeatedly, ten times or more. The chain combines TRBV20-1 with TRBJ2-2, with no clear D. The CDR3 length is 15 residues. The germline CDR1 and CDR2 sequences are DFQATT and SNEGSKA (reference sequence). Trimming took off 0 bases at V and 1 base at J, with 9 bases between the two ends. CDR3 coding DNA: TGCAGTGCTAGAGATCACCTAGGGAACACCGGGGAGCTGTTTTTT. Its translation: CSARDHLGNTGELFF.

The table lists this clonotype with many counts. V is TRBV4-2 and J is TRBJ1-1; TRBD1 might be the D (6 bases). V was trimmed by 4 bases and J by 5 bases, leaving 14 bases between them. Germline V gene data show CDR1 as LGHNA and CDR2 as YNFKEQ. CDR3 size: 14 residues. CDR3 DNA: TGTGCCAGCAGCCTCATGGGGGCGAGGACTGAAGCTTTCTTT. It yields the protein CASSLMGARTEAFF.

Only a few counts were recorded for this clonotype. DNA for the CDR3: TGCAGCGTTAGGACAGGCGGCGGCTACACCTTC. As protein: CSVRTGGGYTF. The chain is built from TRBV29-1 and TRBJ1-2, with 7 bases that match TRBD1. J lost 8 bases, V lost 5 bases, and 5 bases had no gene match. This CDR3 spans 11 amino acids. From germline, CDR1 is SQVTM and CDR2 ANQGSEA.